The T cell receptor beta chain described here comes from a study of siplizumab effects on memory and regulatory T cells. Points on this clone: Its antigen is still unknown.

Clones were read by immunoSEQ multiplex PCR, and TCRdb kept only the in-frame ones, dropping some. Of some 100,000 clones in the sample, 85% to 95% were seen once. Study-wide results and limits: In roughly 80-95% of proliferating CD4+ or CD8+ clones, a naive or memory phenotype could not be assigned. Alloreactive clones mapping to unstimulated subsets formed only a minor fraction. Alloreactive sequences tracing back to unstimulated CD4+ memory cells fell significantly with siplizumab. The diversity of naive T cells seemed greater than that of memory cells, and their alloresponse contribution seemed major.

The CDR3 consists of 13 residues. Germline V gives CDR1 SGHAT, CDR2 FQNNGV. V shed 4 bases and J shed 2 bases, with 8 bases lying between them. The genes are TRBV11-2 and TRBJ1-2; no firm D call. This receptor was obtained from a human donor in good health. The source material was non-Treg CD4+ T cells sorted from blood. CDR3 loop: CASSYDTNYGYTF. CDR3 bases: TGTGCCAGCAGCTACGACACGAACTATGGCTACACCTTC.